This T cell receptor beta chain derives from a study of identical twins. The study, taken as a whole, reports: Partial confounding of zero-insertion analyses by invariant MAIT and iNKT cells was possible. Fewer insertions characterized abundant cord blood beta clonotypes, whereas memory repertoires showed none.

Each CDR3 protein is one row after TCRdb ran MiXCR on the 5' RACE reads. The table has about 530,000 distinct CDR3 sequences, about 20% seen once. In the case of this clonotype: What it binds is not known.

Donors were all healthy Caucasians. These data also featured in a second study, about yellow fever vaccine responses in identical twins. That paper notes: Vaccine-induced T cell responses in twins were reportedly observed to appear partly convergent, partly personalized.

Material: CD4+ T cells sorted from blood. The source of this sequence is a woman aged 18-29 years in good health.

In nucleotides, the CDR3 is TGTGCCAGCAGTTCCGGACAGGGACTATCCTACGAGCAGTACTTC. This encodes CASSSGQGLSYEQYF. The chain links TRBV9 to TRBJ2-7; a possible D gene is TRBD1 (8 bases). Germline CDR1 reads SGDLS; CDR2 reads YYNGEE. The CDR3 has 15 residues. Between the trimmed V and J ends, which lost 5 bases and 1 base, there was a span of 16 bases. Variable domain in full (rest from reference TRBV9 and TRBJ2-7): DSGVTQTPKHLITATGQRVTLRCSPRSGDLSVYWYQQSLDQGLQFLIQYYNGEERAKGNILERFSAQQFPDLHSELNLSSLELGDSALYFCASSSGQGLSYEQYFGPGTRLTVT.